Below, 30 T cell receptor beta chains from the same sample are listed, as sequenced in a study of blood T cell repertoires in COVID-19. Sequencing was performed with immunoSEQ multiplex PCR; in TCRdb, only in-frame clones are kept and a portion is missing. The data hold some 130,000 clones, with roughly 91% observed a single time. Sequencing was carried out using peripheral blood. The source of these receptors is a man in his sixties with COVID-19, enrolled during active disease.

The gene calls are TRBV6-6 and TRBJ1-1; 7 bases match TRBD1. CDR3 size: 12 residues. The junction had 3 bases not matched to a gene; V was cut back by 6 bases and J by 5 bases. Germline V gene data show CDR1 as MNHNY and CDR2 as SVGAGI (reference sequence). The CDR3 region is CASRVTGTEAFF. CDR3 bases: TGTGCCAGCAGAGTGACAGGGACTGAAGCTTTCTTT.

This sequence joins TRBV30 and TRBJ1-2; possibly TRBD1 for D (6 bases). The CDR3 is 12 residues long. The V end was cut by 2 bases, the J end by 6 bases, with 10 bases between. Germline CDR1 and CDR2: GTSNPN and SVGIG (reference sequence). The chain's CDR3 is CAWSKNRDGYTF. In nucleotides, the CDR3 is TGTGCCTGGAGTAAAAACAGGGATGGCTACACCTTC.

The rearrangement uses TRBV6-2 or TRBV6-3 and TRBJ2-7; TRBD2 might be the D (6 bases). V was pared by 2 bases and J by 4 bases, with 12 bases between. The germline V gene has CDR1 MNHEY and CDR2 SVGEGT. The CDR3 totals 14 residues. CDR3 amino acids: CASSYGAGRYEQYF. CDR3 nucleotides: TGTGCCAGCAGTTACGGGGCAGGGAGGTACGAGCAGTACTTC.

The chain employs TRBV4-2 and TRBJ1-3, with unresolved D. V was cut by 0 bases and J by 1 base, with 16 bases left in between. The CDR3 extends over 18 amino acids. The germline gives CDR1 LGHNA, CDR2 YNFKEQ. CDR3 amino acids: CASSQDWSEAGSGNTIYF. CDR3 nucleotide sequence: TGTGCCAGCAGCCAAGATTGGTCCGAGGCCGGGTCTGGAAACACCATATATTTT.

V is TRBV30 and J is TRBJ2-1, with 10 bases lining up with TRBD2. Germline CDR1 is GTSNPN and CDR2 is SVGIG (reference sequence). The CDR3 extends over 16 amino acids. Trimming took 0 bases from V and 3 from J; bases not matched to a gene: 5. The CDR3 DNA is TGTGCCTGGAGTGTAAGGCAGCGGGGGGGCTACAATGAGCAGTTCTTC. It is translated as CAWSVRQRGGYNEQFF. Full variable domain (missing parts from reference TRBV30 and TRBJ2-1): SQTIHQWPATLVQPVGSPLSLECTVEGTSNPNLYWYRQAAGRGLQLLFYSVGIGQISSEVPQNLSASRPQDRQFILSSKKLLLSDSGFYLCAWSVRQRGGYNEQFFGPGTRLTVL.

V gene TRBV24-1 combines with J gene TRBJ2-7; D remains unclear. The V gene's germline CDR1 is KGHDR and CDR2 SFDVKD. This CDR3 is built from 18 residues. Trimming took 1 base from V and 7 from J, leaving 25 bases between them. In DNA, the CDR3 is TGTGCCACCAGTGATTTTGGGTTTCTATTTAGCCCCCCTGTGGAGCAGTACTTC. This encodes CATSDFGFLFSPPVEQYF.

This sequence joins TRBV21-1 and TRBJ1-2; the D segment call TRBD1 is taken from the table without a DNA check. TRBV21-1 is a pseudogene segment. The CDR3 is 15 amino acids. CDR3 sequence (DNA): TGTGCCAGCAGCAAAGGTTCAGGGGGTGACTATGGCTACACCTTC. Protein: CASSKGSGGDYGYTF.

The chain joins TRBV7-3 to TRBJ1-2, with 8 positions matching TRBD1. Germline CDR1 and CDR2: SGHTA and FQGTGA. This CDR3 contains 15 residues. With V trimmed by 4 bases and J by 6 bases, 10 bases remained unmatched. This CDR3 reads CASSYSPGGIDGYTF. CDR3 coding DNA: TGTGCCAGCAGCTACTCGCCAGGGGGCATCGATGGCTACACCTTC.

This rearrangement joins TRBV4-2 to TRBJ2-7; weak D call: TRBD1 (6 bases). V was pared by 4 bases and J by 3 bases, with 13 bases between. Per the germline V gene, CDR1 is LGHNA and CDR2 is YNFKEQ. CDR3 size: 14 residues. CDR3 residues: CASSPRQAYYEQYF. CDR3 sequence (DNA): TGTGCCAGCAGCCCTCGACAGGCTTACTACGAGCAGTACTTC.

This rearrangement joins TRBV9 to TRBJ2-5, with D maybe TRBD2 (5 bases). The V gene's germline CDR1 is SGDLS and CDR2 YYNGEE. This CDR3 is built from 16 residues. V dropped 6 bases and J dropped 4 bases, with 22 bases sitting between them. The CDR3 region is CASTRGSPRSGETQYF. The CDR3 coding sequence is TGTGCCAGCACCCGGGGTTCCCCGAGGTCGGGAGAGACCCAGTACTTC.

V usage is TRBV5-1 and J usage is TRBJ1-2; D ambiguous. Trimming removed 4 bases from V and 3 bases from J, with 13 bases in between. There are 14 residues in the CDR3. Germline loops: CDR1 SGHRS, CDR2 YFSETQ. CDR3 amino acids: CASSPSVSHYGYTF. The CDR3 bases are TGCGCCAGCAGCCCGTCCGTCTCTCACTATGGCTACACCTTC.

CDR3 region: CASRAEGNYGYTF. The CDR3 nucleotides read TGTGCCAGCAGAGCGGAGGGGAACTATGGCTACACCTTC. The chain employs TRBV5-4 and TRBJ1-2, with TRBD1 as a possible D gene (5 bases). Germline assignment: CDR1 SGHNT and CDR2 YYREEE (reference sequence). Trimming cost V 5 bases and J 2 bases, with 10 bases left between them. CDR3 size: 13 residues.

V and J are TRBV3-1 (or the pseudogene TRBV3-2) and TRBJ1-4, with 8 bases lining up with TRBD1. J was trimmed by 3 bases and V by 2 bases; bases with no gene match: 5. This CDR3 spans 16 amino acids. Per the germline V gene, CDR1 is LGHDT and CDR2 is YNNKEL (reference sequence). The CDR3 DNA sequence: TGTGCCAGCAGCCAACAGGGGGCCTTGGCTAATGAAAAACTGTTTTTT. It codes for CASSQQGALANEKLFF.

This chain connects TRBV5-1 to TRBJ1-1; D gene unclear. Germline assignment: CDR1 SGHRS and CDR2 YFSETQ. The ends were cut back, 4 bases at V and 0 bases at J, with 13 bases in the middle. This CDR3 has 15 residues. The DNA of the CDR3 is TGCGCCAGCAGCCCTGAGTATCGGTTGAACACTGAAGCTTTCTTT. Translating it yields CASSPEYRLNTEAFF.

The chain links TRBV30 to TRBJ1-2; 9 bases match TRBD1. The CDR3 loop spans 13 amino acids. CDR1 and CDR2 from the germline V gene are GTSNPN and SVGIG (reference sequence). V trimming: 7 bases; J trimming: 3 bases; junction bases outside the gene matches: 6. The CDR3 bases are TGTGCCTTTACAGGGGGCAGAGACTATGGCTACACCTTC. It specifies CAFTGGRDYGYTF.

This chain connects TRBV11-2 to TRBJ2-1; maybe TRBD2 (6 bases). Per germline, CDR1 SGHAT and CDR2 FQNNGV. CDR3 size: 16 residues. V was clipped by 1 base and J by 1 base, with 11 bases between them. The CDR3 DNA follows: TGTGCCAGCAGCTTAGTTCGGGGGTGGTCCTACAATGAGCAGTTCTTC. Its protein is CASSLVRGWSYNEQFF.

V gene TRBV19 combines with J gene TRBJ2-2; 10 bases map to TRBD1. Looked up from germline, CDR1 is LNHDA and CDR2 is SQIVND (reference sequence). This CDR3 region has 16 residues. V shed 1 base and J 8 bases; nucleotides not matched to a gene: 7. CDR3 coding DNA: TGTGCCAGTAGTATAGGTAGACAGGGGGCCTTTGGGGAGCTGTTTTTT. It translates to CASSIGRQGAFGELFF.

The chain recombines TRBV19 with TRBJ2-7, with D possibly being TRBD1 (8 bases). The CDR3 has 17 residues. Germline-derived CDR1 and CDR2 are LNHDA and SQIVND (reference sequence). V lost 1 base and J 4 bases, leaving 20 bases between the germline ends. The CDR3 here is CASSIVGAGQARYEQYF. The CDR3 DNA follows: TGTGCCAGTAGTATAGTAGGAGCGGGACAGGCACGGTACGAGCAGTACTTC.

The chain combines TRBV20-1 with TRBJ1-5; weak D call: TRBD1 (5 bases). The length of the CDR3 is 11 residues. In germline, CDR1 is DFQATT, CDR2 SNEGSKA (reference sequence). V lost 6 bases and J lost 9, with 12 bases in between. The CDR3 spells CSARWGGPQHF. The CDR3 nucleotides are TGCAGTGCGCGGTGGGGCGGGCCCCAGCATTTT.

The rearrangement uses TRBV15 and TRBJ1-5, with D perhaps TRBD1 (5 bases). Trimming took 3 bases from V and 7 from J, leaving 13 bases between them. Looked up from germline, CDR1 is LNHNV and CDR2 is YYDKDF (reference sequence). The CDR3 is 14 residues long. As DNA, the CDR3 is TGTGCCACCAGCAGCTTGACAGCGGGGCAGCCCCAGCATTTT. Translating it yields CATSSLTAGQPQHF.

The count of this clone is one. The gene calls are TRBV4-3 and TRBJ2-1, with D hard to call. CDR1 and CDR2 from the germline V gene are LGHNA and YSLEER. The CDR3 contains 13 residues. V lost 3 bases, J lost 5 bases, and 8 bases lay in between. Here the CDR3 reads CASSHYYDNEQFF. For the CDR3, the DNA is TGCGCCAGCAGCCACTACTACGACAATGAGCAGTTCTTC.

This clone was observed a handful of times. The chain combines TRBV19 with TRBJ1-2; D gene uncertain. Germline CDR1 is LNHDA and CDR2 is SQIVND (reference sequence). The CDR3 is 13 residues long. V was pared by 0 bases and J by 5 bases, with 7 bases between. The CDR3 DNA is TGTGCCAGTAGTATAGACGGTCCATATGGCTACACCTTC. It translates to CASSIDGPYGYTF.

The J gene is TRBJ1-2, the V gene TRBV19; D may be TRBD1 (5 bases). Trimming shortened V by 5 bases and J by 3 bases, and 16 bases separated the two germline ends. The CDR3 extends over 15 amino acids. Germline loops: CDR1 LNHDA, CDR2 SQIVND (reference sequence). The CDR3 here is CASSPQAGGYYGYTF. The CDR3 nucleotides are TGTGCCAGTAGTCCCCAGGCGGGGGGGTACTATGGCTACACCTTC. The full variable domain, with the rest looked up from reference TRBV19 and TRBJ1-2, is DGGITQSPKYLFRKEGQNVTLSCEQNLNHDAMYWYRQDPGQGLRLIYYSQIVNDFQKGDIAEGYSVSREKKESFPLTVTSAQKNPTAFYLCASSPQAGGYYGYTFGSGTRLTVV.

The CDR3 nucleotides read TGCGCCAGCGCCCCAGGTTCAACTAATGAAAAACTGTTTTTT. Amino acids: CASAPGSTNEKLFF. J is TRBJ1-4 and V is TRBV5-1, with no clear D. The CDR3 runs 14 residues. The V gene's germline CDR1 is SGHRS and CDR2 YFSETQ. Trimming pared 7 bases from V and 0 bases from J, leaving 10 bases between. Drawing the rest from reference TRBV5-1 and TRBJ1-4, the complete variable domain is KAGVTQTPRYLIKTRGQQVTLSCSPISGHRSVSWYQQTPGQGLQFLFEYFSETQRNKGNFPGRFSGRQFSNSRSEMNVSTLELGDSALYLCASAPGSTNEKLFFGSGTQLSVL.

The rearrangement links TRBV9 to TRBJ1-1; 7 nucleotides align to TRBD1. Germline-derived CDR1 and CDR2 are SGDLS and YYNGEE. CDR3 length: 15 residues. Trimming at V came to 1 base and at J to 1 base, leaving 4 bases not matched to a gene. CDR3 sequence reads: CASSVTGARNTEAFF. As DNA, the CDR3 is TGTGCCAGCAGCGTAACAGGGGCGAGGAACACTGAAGCTTTCTTT.

V and J are TRBV7-9 and TRBJ1-2; 7 positions match TRBD1. CDR1 SEHNR and CDR2 FQNEAQ come from the germline V gene (reference sequence). This CDR3 contains 13 residues. Trimming removed 5 bases from V and 4 bases from J; junction bases left unmatched: 4. DNA of the CDR3: TGTGCCAGCAGCCTTGGGACAGCCTATGGCTACACCTTC. Protein: CASSLGTAYGYTF.

The chain couples TRBV7-2 to TRBJ2-5, with 8 bases that match TRBD2. This CDR3 is 14 amino acids long. V trimming: 5 bases; J trimming: 2 bases; junction bases outside the gene matches: 4. CDR1 is SGHTA, CDR2 FQGNSA, per germline. The CDR3 loop is CASSERGSQETQYF. CDR3 coding DNA: TGTGCCAGCAGCGAGCGGGGGTCACAAGAGACCCAGTACTTC.

The chain is built from TRBV28 and TRBJ1-4; D is possibly TRBD1 (6 bases). V was pared by 6 bases and J by 6 bases, with 17 bases between. The germline CDR1 and CDR2 sequences are MDHEN and SYDVKM. There are 15 residues in the CDR3. The CDR3 reads CASSPPGGRDEKLFF. CDR3 DNA sequence: TGTGCCAGCAGCCCCCCCGGGGGGCGAGATGAAAAACTGTTTTTT. Looking up the rest from reference TRBV28 and TRBJ1-4 gives the full variable domain: DVKVTQSSRYLVKRTGEKVFLECVQDMDHENMFWYRQDPGLGLRLIYFSYDVKMKEKGDIPEGYSVSREKKERFSLILESASTNQTSMYLCASSPPGGRDEKLFFGSGTQLSVL.

This chain links TRBV29-1 with TRBJ1-1, with 8 bases that match TRBD1. The trim removed 7 bases at V and 0 bases at J, leaving 4 bases unmatched. This CDR3 has 13 amino acids. Germline V gene sequence: CDR1 SQVTM, CDR2 ANQGSEA. CDR3 in amino acids: CSAQTGVNTEAFF. As DNA, the CDR3 is TGCAGCGCGCAGACAGGGGTGAACACTGAAGCTTTCTTT.

The chain recombines TRBV19 with TRBJ1-2; 8 bases agree with TRBD1. This CDR3 region has 15 residues. After removal of 10 bases from V and 2 bases from J, the junction contained 12 bases not matched to a gene. Germline loops: CDR1 LNHDA, CDR2 SQIVND (reference sequence). CDR3 loop: CAIQGQGPVNYGYTF. The CDR3 bases are TGTGCCATACAAGGACAGGGCCCCGTAAACTATGGCTACACCTTC.